This is a list of T cell receptor beta chains from one sample in a study of blood T cell repertoires in COVID-19. Libraries were prepared by immunoSEQ multiplex PCR; TCRdb keeps only in-frame clonotypes and omits some of them. The data contain about 280,000 clones, about 90% of them singletons. The sequenced material came from peripheral blood. The receptors were sampled from a woman aged 25 to 39 with COVID-19, enrolled during active disease. Each CDR3 is given with its conserved first and last residue.

V gene	J gene	CDR3 protein
TRBV6-2/TRBV6-3	TRBJ1-2	CASSRPNRERYTF
TRBV19	TRBJ2-3	CASTVGRGFTDTQYF
TRBV10-3	TRBJ2-5	CAIKTSGSGYQETQYF
TRBV7-3	TRBJ1-1	CASSLQGGFMNTEAFF
TRBV15	TRBJ2-1	CATSSSPLAGGINEQFF
TRBV2	TRBJ1-4	CASTNGLLGEKLFF
TRBV10-3	TRBJ1-6	CAIRRDTDNSPLHF
TRBV3-1/TRBV3-2	TRBJ2-7	CASSPAYSYEQYF
TRBV5-4	TRBJ1-2	CASSFPGQAYGYTF
TRBV5-1	TRBJ2-7	CASSPPGDTPYEQYF
TRBV7-9	TRBJ2-5	CASSLPIETQYF
TRBV19	TRBJ1-4	CATDRGGGEKLFF
TRBV25-1	TRBJ2-5	CASSDKDYTETQYF
TRBV7-2	TRBJ2-4	CASSFPGTVNIQYF
TRBV9	TRBJ1-2	CASSVGQATGYTF
TRBV6-5	TRBJ2-7	CASRTRGLLYEQYF
TRBV9	TRBJ2-3	CASSDHPGTSGADTQYF
TRBV5-4	TRBJ2-5	CASSLIPVGGRETQYF
TRBV11-2	TRBJ2-3	CASSLVGRASGVGTQYF
TRBV30	TRBJ1-5	CAWSVGGRGRPGGNQPQHF
TRBV28	TRBJ2-1	CASSPYRGRVDNEQFF
TRBV6-5	TRBJ2-1	CASSFTGYNEQFF
TRBV6-1	TRBJ2-3	CASSEGKREWTDTQYF
TRBV7-9	TRBJ1-1	CASSLEGGRRTEAFF
TRBV9	TRBJ1-1	CASSVGAGLNTEAFF
TRBV30	TRBJ1-6	CAWTGSSYNSPLHF
TRBV6-1	TRBJ1-2	CASSEQGSSGYTF
TRBV9	TRBJ2-7	CASSPRLAGDEQYF
TRBV6-4	TRBJ2-7	CASSLSLADSYEQYF
TRBV28	TRBJ2-7	CASSSGSHYEQYF
TRBV24-1	TRBJ2-7	CATSDPGTGGLEQYF
TRBV29-1	TRBJ2-1	CSGDIVGENEQFF
TRBV5-4	TRBJ1-2	CASSLDSGLGGYTF
TRBV1	TRBJ2-1	CTSSQSTGTSGGEWYNEQFF
TRBV30	TRBJ1-1	CAWDRGGTEAFF
TRBV29-1	TRBJ2-3	CSVFGTFGDTQYF
TRBV3-1/TRBV3-2	TRBJ2-4	CASSQAAGPVAKNIQYF
TRBV30	TRBJ1-5	CAWSVGTQNQHF
TRBV18	TRBJ2-7	CASSRRVLDTTPEQYF
TRBV28	TRBJ2-5	CASSSGSGTYQETQYF
TRBV5-1	TRBJ1-1	CASSPWGENTEAFF
TRBV12-3/TRBV12-4	TRBJ1-1	CASSFRVDTEAFF
TRBV27	TRBJ2-1	CASSIYGSGTYNEQFF
TRBV29-1	TRBJ1-2	CSVDHLGGLDGYTF
TRBV7-9	TRBJ2-1	CASSSTGGGQYLYNEQFF
TRBV19	TRBJ2-3	CASSIGQGAGTDTQYF
TRBV5-6	TRBJ1-6	CASSQAGGGYSPLHF